Shown below are 9 T cell receptor beta chains from a single sample sequenced in a study of blood T cell repertoires in COVID-19. TCRdb keeps only in-frame clones here, not all; method: immunoSEQ multiplex PCR. Of 250,000 or so clones listed, about 90% were seen once; the top ten hold 4.1%. The sequenced sample was PBMCs or T cells enriched from blood (not recorded which). The receptors shown here come from a woman in her twenties or thirties with acute COVID-19.

The rearrangement joins TRBV7-6 to TRBJ2-3; no clear D. CDR1 SGHVS and CDR2 FNYEAQ come from the germline V gene. V was shortened by 5 bases and J by 1 base, with 10 bases between the two germline ends. The CDR3 has 14 amino acids. CDR3 coding DNA: TGTGCCAGCAGCGTGAACTATGGCACAGATACGCAGTATTTT. Amino acid sequence: CASSVNYGTDTQYF.

This chain connects TRBV4-1 to TRBJ2-7; 9 bases agree with TRBD1. Germline assignment: CDR1 MGHRA and CDR2 YSYEKL. This CDR3 has 13 residues. The ends lost 1 base at V and 6 bases at J; junction bases unmatched: 1. The CDR3, as DNA: TGCGCCAGCAGCCAAGGGACAGGGGTCGAGCAGTACTTC. Translating gives CASSQGTGVEQYF.

V is TRBV28 and J is TRBJ2-5, with 7 bases fitting TRBD1. Germline CDR1 reads MDHEN; CDR2 reads SYDVKM. This CDR3 spans 16 amino acids. Unmatched junction bases numbered 6, after V lost 2 bases and J lost 0 bases. CDR3 protein: CASSLAPGQDQETQYF. In nucleotides, the CDR3 is TGTGCCAGCAGTTTAGCGCCCGGACAGGACCAAGAGACCCAGTACTTC.

The gene calls are TRBV2 and TRBJ1-6; D uncertain. The germline CDR1 and CDR2 sequences are SNHLY and FYNNEI. The germline V and J ends were trimmed by 2 bases and 10 bases, with 9 bases remaining between them. This CDR3 has 13 residues. As DNA, the CDR3 is TGTGCCAGCAGTGAACAGCCGGAGTCACCCCTCCACTTT. Its protein is CASSEQPESPLHF.

The rearrangement uses TRBV19 and TRBJ1-5, with 8 bases identical to TRBD1. The CDR3 is 14 residues long. Germline V lookup: CDR1 LNHDA, CDR2 SQIVND (reference sequence). The J segment lost 0 bases and the V segment lost 11 bases, leaving 6 bases of the junction unmatched. Here the CDR3 reads CAVSTGDSNQPQHF. CDR3 DNA sequence: TGTGCCGTATCGACAGGGGATAGCAATCAGCCCCAGCATTTT.

The J gene is TRBJ1-4, the V gene TRBV18, with D tentatively TRBD1 (6 bases). Trimming shortened V by 2 bases and J by 4 bases, and 14 bases separated the two germline ends. CDR3 size: 16 residues. The V gene's germline CDR1 is KGHSH and CDR2 LQKENI. The DNA for the CDR3 is TGTGCCAGCTCACCAAGTTTGAAAGGGGGTAATGAAAAACTGTTTTTT. Translating gives CASSPSLKGGNEKLFF.

This chain joins TRBV27 and TRBJ1-1; no clear D. V was clipped by 3 bases and J by 1 base, with 6 bases between them. Germline V gives CDR1 MNHEY, CDR2 SMNVEV (reference sequence). This CDR3 is 13 amino acids long. Here the CDR3 reads CASSLFQNTEAFF. The DNA of the CDR3 is TGTGCCAGCAGTTTGTTCCAGAACACTGAAGCTTTCTTT.

A few counts support this clone. The CDR3 here is CASSLGLDNEQFF. As DNA, the CDR3 is TGCGCCAGCAGCTTGGGACTTGATAATGAGCAGTTCTTC. The V and J genes are TRBV5-1 and TRBJ2-1; D is undetermined. This CDR3 is built from 13 residues. The V gene lost 0 bases and the J gene lost 7 bases, with 8 bases spanning the gap. Germline V gives CDR1 SGHRS, CDR2 YFSETQ.

V gene TRBV18 combines with J gene TRBJ2-2, with TRBD2 matching 9 bases. The CDR3 totals 18 residues. The germline gives CDR1 KGHSH, CDR2 LQKENI. V lost 0 bases, J lost 4 bases, and 9 bases stayed unmatched. The CDR3 region is CASSPPGSSGTPTGELFF. The CDR3 DNA is TGTGCCAGCTCACCACCTGGATCTAGCGGGACCCCCACCGGGGAGCTGTTTTTT.